This T cell receptor (beta chain) was documented in a study of graft-versus-host responses after intestinal transplantation. On the study more broadly: Those transplanted obtained multivisceral, liver-intestinal, or isolated intestinal grafts. Every recipient underwent anti-thymocyte globulin induction, then tacrolimus and steroids for roughly 3 years. General study points: Levels of circulating GvH clones at their peak were associated with early post-transplant HvG declines.

TCRdb keeps only in-frame clones here, not all; method: immunoSEQ multiplex PCR. The table has about 110,000 clones, over 85% seen once; the top ten hold roughly 0.5%. For this clone: Its target is not known.

The germline gives CDR1 SGHTA, CDR2 FQGNSA. The CDR3 is 17 residues long. The ends were cut back, 1 base at V and 7 bases at J, with 23 bases in the middle. The V and J genes are TRBV7-2 and TRBJ2-7; possible D gene TRBD1, 5 bases. The receptor's source is a human donor who received an intestinal transplant. The specimen comprised unstimulated CD8+ T cells sorted from spleen or lymph node cells, sampled before intestinal transplant. CDR3 protein: CASSLEGIGYASWEQYF. In DNA form, the CDR3 reads TGTGCCAGCAGCTTAGAGGGGATAGGTTATGCCTCCTGGGAGCAGTACTTC.